The 32 T cell receptor beta chains reported below all come from one sample, sequenced in a study of blood T cell repertoires in COVID-19. The table came from immunoSEQ multiplex PCR; TCRdb's copy has only in-frame clones and leaves some out. Of 300,000 to 350,000 clones in the sample, around 90% were seen once. What was sequenced was PBMCs or T cells enriched from blood (not recorded which). These TCRs come from a woman between 18 and 29 years old with acute COVID-19.

This rearrangement joins TRBV7-2 to TRBJ2-5; 7 bases align to TRBD2. Per the germline V gene, CDR1 is SGHTA and CDR2 is FQGNSA. This CDR3 has 14 residues. Trimming removed 6 bases from V and 4 bases from J; junction bases left unmatched: 8. The CDR3 loop reads CASSAGGGRETQYF. CDR3 bases: TGTGCCAGCAGTGCTGGGGGGGGGAGAGAGACCCAGTACTTC.

The V call is TRBV4-2, the J call TRBJ1-4; D gene uncertain. Germline V CDR1 and CDR2: LGHNA, YNFKEQ. V was shortened by 2 bases and J by 8 bases, with 21 bases between the two germline ends. CDR3 length: 17 residues. The CDR3 DNA is TGTGCCAGCAGCCAACCCGTCGGATGGGCCGTGGAAGAAAAACTGTTTTTT. Translation: CASSQPVGWAVEEKLFF.

The CDR3 region is CASSFQGGTGELFF. The CDR3 region has the DNA TGTGCCAGCAGCTTTCAGGGGGGCACCGGGGAGCTGTTTTTT. V and J are TRBV7-8 and TRBJ2-2; maybe TRBD1 (7 bases). Between the trimmed V and J ends, which lost 3 bases and 4 bases, there was a span of 9 bases. CDR3 length equals 14 residues. Germline-derived CDR1 and CDR2 are SGHVS and FQNEAQ.

The chain is built from TRBV13 and TRBJ1-4; D is uncertain. V gave up 3 bases and J gave up 8 bases, with 22 bases separating them. There are 17 residues in the CDR3. Germline CDR1 PRHDT, CDR2 FYEKMQ (reference sequence). Here the CDR3 reads CASSLALKDPGGEKLFF. Written as DNA, the CDR3 is TGTGCCAGCAGCTTGGCCCTTAAAGATCCCGGCGGAGAAAAACTGTTTTTT.

The chain employs TRBV18 and TRBJ1-3; 9 bases are shared with TRBD1. The CDR3 totals 16 residues. V lost 2 bases and J lost 4; bases outside the gene matches: 6. Per germline, CDR1 KGHSH and CDR2 LQKENI. The CDR3 region is CASSPRTGESGNTIYF. DNA for the CDR3: TGTGCCAGCTCACCAAGGACAGGGGAATCCGGAAACACCATATATTTT.

J is TRBJ1-5 and V is TRBV2, with a tentative D call TRBD1 (6 bases). The V end was cut by 7 bases, the J end by 6 bases, with 13 bases between. Looked up from germline, CDR1 is SNHLY and CDR2 is FYNNEI. The CDR3 covers 13 residues. Here the CDR3 DNA reads TGTGCCAGCACCCCGCGGGGGCTTCAGCCCCAGCATTTT. Amino acids: CASTPRGLQPQHF.

The chain combines TRBV14 with TRBJ2-7, with D perhaps matching TRBD2 (6 bases). Trimming took off 0 bases at V and 2 bases at J, with 8 bases between the two ends. In germline, CDR1 is SGHDN, CDR2 FVKESK. The length of the CDR3 is 14 residues. DNA for the CDR3: TGTGCCAGCAGCCAAGAGCGCGGGACCTACGAGCAGTACTTC. Its protein is CASSQERGTYEQYF.

The rearrangement uses TRBV29-1 and TRBJ1-2; 7 nucleotides match TRBD1. The ends lost 4 bases at V and 10 bases at J; junction bases unmatched: 3. Germline assignment: CDR1 SQVTM and CDR2 ANQGSEA. The CDR3 totals 10 residues. The CDR3 spells CSVADRDYTF. CDR3 nucleotide sequence: TGCAGCGTTGCAGACAGGGACTACACCTTC.

This clone was seen once. CDR3 sequence (DNA): TGCAGCGCTCGACAGGGCTTAACGAACACTGAAGCTTTCTTT. Protein product: CSARQGLTNTEAFF. The J gene is TRBJ1-1, the V gene TRBV29-1; 7 nucleotides line up with TRBD1. J gave up 1 base and V 7 bases, and 9 bases lay outside the gene matches. The CDR3 consists of 14 residues. CDR1 SQVTM and CDR2 ANQGSEA come from the germline V gene.

The V and J genes are TRBV28 and TRBJ1-1, with unresolved D. CDR1 and CDR2 from the germline V gene are MDHEN and SYDVKM. The CDR3 covers 12 residues. V was clipped by 2 bases and J by 6 bases, with 7 bases between them. CDR3 sequence (DNA): TGTGCCAGCAGTTTAGAGGAGTCTGAAGCTTTCTTT. It is translated as CASSLEESEAFF.

The rearrangement joins TRBV27 to TRBJ2-1; 8 positions match TRBD1. The CDR3 runs to 16 residues. J lost 2 bases, V lost 5 bases, and 8 bases had no gene match. Germline V gene data show CDR1 as MNHEY and CDR2 as SMNVEV (reference sequence). The CDR3 nucleotides are TGTGCCAGCAGTAAACCGGACAGGGTAACCTACAATGAGCAGTTCTTC. This sequence encodes CASSKPDRVTYNEQFF.

This clone was observed a handful of times. The chain is built from TRBV18 and TRBJ1-1; TRBD1 matches at 7 bases. V lost 5 bases to trimming and J lost 3 bases; unmatched junction nucleotides: 3. Germline V lookup: CDR1 KGHSH, CDR2 LQKENI. There are 13 residues in the CDR3. The CDR3 region is CASSATGDTEAFF. CDR3 nucleotide sequence: TGTGCCAGCTCAGCCACAGGGGACACTGAAGCTTTCTTT. Supplemented by reference TRBV18 and TRBJ1-1, the full variable domain reads NAGVMQNPRHLVRRRGQEARLRCSPMKGHSHVYWYRQLPEEGLKFMVYLQKENIIDESGMPKERFSAEFPKEGPSILRIQQVVRGDSAAYFCASSATGDTEAFFGQGTRLTVV.

The J gene is TRBJ1-5, the V gene TRBV4-1, with a tentative D call TRBD1 (5 bases). Between the trimmed V and J ends, which lost 1 base and 6 bases, there was a span of 10 bases. There are 14 residues in the CDR3. The germline V gene encodes CDR1 MGHRA and CDR2 YSYEKL. CDR3 protein: CASSQGREGQPQHF. The CDR3 bases are TGCGCCAGCAGCCAAGGCAGGGAGGGTCAGCCCCAGCATTTT.

The CDR3 DNA is TGTGCCAGCAGTTTGACACGGACCGGGGAGCTGTTTTTT. As protein: CASSLTRTGELFF. This chain joins TRBV28 and TRBJ2-2, with no clear D. Germline lookup yields CDR1 MDHEN and CDR2 SYDVKM. The CDR3 extends over 13 amino acids. V shed 3 bases and J shed 5 bases, with 7 bases lying between them.

This clone has only one observation. This sequence joins TRBV7-9 and TRBJ1-5, with 7 bases matching TRBD1. This CDR3 has 15 amino acids. Germline-derived CDR1 and CDR2 are SEHNR and FQNEAQ (reference sequence). The trim removed 5 bases at V and 0 bases at J, leaving 4 bases unmatched. The CDR3 region is CASSGTDYSNQPQHF. CDR3 bases: TGTGCCAGCAGCGGGACAGACTATAGCAATCAGCCCCAGCATTTT.

The CDR3 reads CASSHLESLGTDTQYF. CDR3 DNA: TGTGCCAGCAGCCATTTAGAGTCGTTGGGCACAGATACGCAGTATTTT. The chain recombines TRBV3-1 (or the pseudogene TRBV3-2) with TRBJ2-3; D unresolved. Germline loops: CDR1 LGHDT, CDR2 YNNKEL (reference sequence). CDR3 length: 16 residues. V was cut by 3 bases and J by 1 base, with 14 bases left in between.

The chain recombines TRBV13 with TRBJ2-3; TRBD2 is a possible D gene (5 bases). The germline V and J ends were trimmed by 4 bases and 8 bases, with 13 bases remaining between them. The CDR3 covers 13 residues. Germline lookup yields CDR1 PRHDT and CDR2 FYEKMQ (reference sequence). The CDR3 reads CASSSGLAGTQYF. CDR3 DNA: TGTGCCAGCAGCTCGGGCCTAGCTGGTACGCAGTATTTT.

The chain joins TRBV4-2 to TRBJ1-5; a possible D gene is TRBD1 (5 bases). CDR1 is LGHNA, CDR2 YNFKEQ, per germline. V lost 0 bases to trimming and J lost 3 bases, with 15 bases between them. The CDR3 runs to 17 residues. CDR3 residues: CASSQDDWAGNNQPQHF. The CDR3, as DNA: TGTGCCAGCAGCCAAGATGATTGGGCAGGGAACAATCAGCCCCAGCATTTT.

This clone has just one count. The chain joins TRBV11-2 to TRBJ1-2, with D possibly being TRBD1 (6 bases). Germline CDR1 reads SGHAT; CDR2 reads FQNNGV. The CDR3 loop spans 15 amino acids. Trimming removed 0 bases at V and 8 bases at J, with 16 bases between. CDR3 DNA: TGTGCCAGCAGCTTAGATACAGGGAATTTTTGGGGCTACACCTTC. Protein: CASSLDTGNFWGYTF.

V and J are TRBV4-1 and TRBJ2-2, with D possibly matching TRBD2 (6 bases). CDR3 length: 18 residues. Trimming removed 4 bases from V and 1 base from J, with 19 bases in between. Germline-derived CDR1 and CDR2 are MGHRA and YSYEKL. This chain's CDR3 is CASSPPSLRRVNTGELFF. The CDR3 bases are TGCGCCAGCAGCCCCCCATCCTTGAGGAGGGTGAACACCGGGGAGCTGTTTTTT.

This chain connects TRBV6-5 to TRBJ2-7; TRBD1 aligns across 8 bases. CDR3 length: 14 residues. The germline V gene has CDR1 MNHEY and CDR2 SVGAGI. Unmatched junction bases numbered 3, after V lost 5 bases and J lost 0 bases. The CDR3 DNA is TGTGCCAGCAGTAACGACAGGGGCTCCTACGAGCAGTACTTC. It specifies CASSNDRGSYEQYF.

The chain joins TRBV10-3 to TRBJ1-6, with D hard to call. Deletions cut 4 bases from V and 3 bases from J, with 7 bases between. Germline CDR1 is ENHRY and CDR2 is SYGVKD. The CDR3 is 14 residues long. The CDR3 spells CAISAAIYNSPLHF. CDR3 sequence (DNA): TGTGCCATCAGTGCTGCGATCTATAATTCACCCCTCCACTTT.

The J gene is TRBJ1-2, the V gene TRBV10-3; TRBD1 might be the D (6 bases). V was cut by 0 bases and J by 0 bases, with 8 bases left in between. The V gene's germline CDR1 is ENHRY and CDR2 SYGVKD. The CDR3 runs to 15 residues. The CDR3 region is CAISESGTPNYGYTF. CDR3 DNA: TGTGCCATCAGTGAGTCGGGGACACCTAACTATGGCTACACCTTC.

This rearrangement joins TRBV6-5 to TRBJ1-1; D not certain. The CDR3 totals 13 residues. Germline V gives CDR1 MNHEY, CDR2 SVGAGI. V was clipped by 6 bases and J by 3 bases, with 11 bases between them. Here the CDR3 reads CASRTTTYTEAFF. As DNA, the CDR3 is TGTGCCAGCAGGACGACAACTTACACTGAAGCTTTCTTT.

Only a few counts were recorded for this clone. The chain recombines TRBV6-1 with TRBJ2-1, with 9 bases matching TRBD2. The CDR3 length is 15 residues. Germline V lookup: CDR1 MNHNS, CDR2 SASEGT. Trimming took 2 bases from V and 7 from J; bases not matched to a gene: 6. CDR3 loop: CASSEIAGVLNEQFF. In DNA form, the CDR3 reads TGTGCCAGCAGTGAAATAGCGGGAGTTTTAAATGAGCAGTTCTTC.

The chain has TRBV2 and TRBJ1-5; 7 bases line up with TRBD1. From germline, CDR1 is SNHLY and CDR2 FYNNEI. Trimming at V came to 6 bases and at J to 1 base, leaving 6 bases not matched to a gene. The CDR3 consists of 15 residues. The CDR3: CASRPDRASNQPQHF. CDR3 nucleotide sequence: TGTGCCAGCAGGCCCGACAGGGCCAGCAATCAGCCCCAGCATTTT. The full variable domain, rest sourced from reference TRBV2 and TRBJ1-5, is EPEVTQTPSHQVTQMGQEVILRCVPISNHLYFYWYRQILGQKVEFLVSFYNNEISEKSEIFDDQFSVERPDGSNFTLKIRSTKLEDSAMYFCASRPDRASNQPQHFGDGTRLSIL.

The V and J genes are TRBV18 and TRBJ2-3; the D is unclear. CDR1 KGHSH and CDR2 LQKENI come from the germline V gene. The CDR3 is made up of 15 amino acids. Trimming left V 6 bases short and J 2 bases short, with 15 bases between. This CDR3 reads CASSLSSPPTDTQYF. The CDR3 nucleotides read TGTGCCAGCTCGCTTAGCAGCCCCCCCACAGATACGCAGTATTTT.

This sequence joins TRBV10-3 and TRBJ1-4, with 7 bases matching TRBD1. V lost 3 bases to trimming and J lost 3 bases; unmatched junction nucleotides: 4. The CDR3 has 15 residues. CDR1 and CDR2 (germline): ENHRY, SYGVKD. CDR3 DNA sequence: TGTGCCATCAGTGATCAGACAGGGTCTAATGAAAAACTGTTTTTT. Protein product: CAISDQTGSNEKLFF.

V usage is TRBV7-9 and J usage is TRBJ2-3, with 7 nucleotides matching TRBD2. Trimming removed 1 base from V and 5 bases from J; junction bases left unmatched: 12. The germline V gene encodes CDR1 SEHNR and CDR2 FQNEAQ (reference sequence). The CDR3 extends over 17 amino acids. CDR3 DNA sequence: TGTGCCAGCAGCTTAGAGCCCCTAGCGGAGTCGGTAGATACGCAGTATTTT. It yields the protein CASSLEPLAESVDTQYF.

In nucleotides, the CDR3 is TGTGCCAGCAGTCCCGGACAGGGGGCTCCCTACGAGCAGTACTTC. Its translation: CASSPGQGAPYEQYF. The chain uses TRBV27 and TRBJ2-7; 11 bases fit TRBD1. The ends lost 5 bases at V and 2 bases at J; junction bases unmatched: 5. The CDR3 spans 15 residues. Germline V lookup: CDR1 MNHEY, CDR2 SMNVEV (reference sequence).

The chain is built from TRBV11-2 and TRBJ2-2; 14 bases map to TRBD2. Per germline, CDR1 SGHAT and CDR2 FQNNGV. This CDR3 region has 16 residues. The trim removed 8 bases at V and 8 bases at J, leaving 10 bases unmatched. CDR3 residues: CASAKGTSGSWGELFF. In DNA, the CDR3 is TGTGCCAGCGCAAAAGGGACTAGCGGGAGTTGGGGGGAGCTGTTTTTT.

In DNA form, the CDR3 reads TGTGCCAGCAGTTATGGTACAGCGAACACTGAAGCTTTCTTT. Protein sequence: CASSYGTANTEAFF. The chain has TRBV6-5 and TRBJ1-1, with D uncertain. The CDR3 totals 14 residues. Trimming took 3 bases from V and 1 from J, leaving 9 bases between them. CDR1 and CDR2 from the germline V gene are MNHEY and SVGAGI.